The 13 T cell receptor beta chains listed next were all sequenced from one sample in a study of identifying expanded T cells in peripheral blood. The method was immunoSEQ multiplex PCR; TCRdb's version includes in-frame clones alone and lacks a portion of them. The sample has about 54,000 clones, about 92% seen once. The sequencing input was blood. These receptors all stem from a person between 18 and 75 years old in good health.

J is TRBJ1-1 and V is TRBV11-1; D is ambiguous. Germline-derived CDR1 and CDR2 are SGHAT and FQDESV (reference sequence). V lost 5 bases, J lost 3 bases, and 16 bases lay in between. The CDR3 loop spans 15 amino acids. The CDR3 nucleotides read TGTGCCAGCAGCCCACGGCTCGGTACGGACACTGAAGCTTTCTTT. It is translated as CASSPRLGTDTEAFF.

The CDR3 is CASILDRLGDYEQYF. CDR3 DNA sequence: TGTGCCAGTATCCTAGACAGGCTAGGAGACTACGAGCAGTACTTC. J is TRBJ2-7 and V is TRBV19; D is possibly TRBD1 (6 bases). The CDR3 runs to 15 residues. From germline, CDR1 is LNHDA and CDR2 SQIVND (reference sequence). Trimming pared 7 bases from V and 3 bases from J, leaving 19 bases between. Full variable domain (remainder filled in from reference TRBV19 and TRBJ2-7): DGGITQSPKYLFRKEGQNVTLSCEQNLNHDAMYWYRQDPGQGLRLIYYSQIVNDFQKGDIAEGYSVSREKKESFPLTVTSAQKNPTAFYLCASILDRLGDYEQYFGPGTRLTVT.

The CDR3 DNA reads TGTGCCTGGAGTGTGAGGGGCCCCGAGACCCAGTACTTC. Translated: CAWSVRGPETQYF. V is TRBV30 and J is TRBJ2-5, with D perhaps being TRBD1 or TRBD2 (5 bases each). The CDR3 length is 13 residues. V lost 0 bases and J 5 bases, leaving 10 bases between the germline ends. CDR1 is GTSNPN and CDR2 is SVGIG in the germline V gene (reference sequence).

The chain has TRBV2 and TRBJ2-1; D remains ambiguous. The V gene's germline CDR1 is SNHLY and CDR2 FYNNEI. The CDR3 covers 14 residues. V gave up 6 bases and J gave up 4 bases, with 13 bases separating them. In DNA form, the CDR3 reads TGTGCCAGCAGGCAAGCAGCAGAGTACAATGAGCAGTTCTTC. Translated: CASRQAAEYNEQFF.

The V gene is TRBV28, the J gene TRBJ1-3; TRBD1 might be the D (5 bases). Germline V gives CDR1 MDHEN, CDR2 SYDVKM. The V gene lost 7 bases and the J gene lost 4 bases, with 11 bases spanning the gap. CDR3 size: 13 residues. For the CDR3, the DNA is TGTGCCAGCACCCGACAGCGCGGAAACACCATATATTTT. It codes for CASTRQRGNTIYF.

This clone was observed a single time. J is TRBJ1-5 and V is TRBV28; D is unclear. Germline V gene lookup returns CDR1 MDHEN and CDR2 SYDVKM. V was cut by 6 bases and J by 3 bases, with 9 bases left in between. CDR3 length: 13 amino acids. Here the CDR3 DNA reads TGTGCCAGCAGGGCTACTTACAATCAGCCCCAGCATTTT. This translates into CASRATYNQPQHF.

V and J are TRBV29-1 and TRBJ2-1; 7 positions match TRBD1. V trimming: 5 bases; J trimming: 6 bases; junction bases outside the gene matches: 1. The CDR3 has 11 residues. The germline V gene has CDR1 SQVTM and CDR2 ANQGSEA. CDR3 nucleotides: TGCAGCGTTAGGGACAGCAATGAGCAGTTCTTC. It specifies CSVRDSNEQFF.

The chain is built from TRBV5-1 and TRBJ1-3; D is unresolved. With 1 base removed from V and 4 bases from J, the gap between germline ends came to 9 bases. This CDR3 is built from 14 residues. The germline CDR1 and CDR2 sequences are SGHRS and YFSETQ. The DNA of the CDR3 is TGCGCCAGCAGCTTGACGGCACCCGGAAACACCATATATTTT. Translating it yields CASSLTAPGNTIYF. The full variable domain, completed using reference TRBV5-1 and TRBJ1-3, is KAGVTQTPRYLIKTRGQQVTLSCSPISGHRSVSWYQQTPGQGLQFLFEYFSETQRNKGNFPGRFSGRQFSNSRSEMNVSTLELGDSALYLCASSLTAPGNTIYFGEGSWLTVV.

Comment on this clone: Other DNA sequences of this sample code for an identical CDR3. V and J are TRBV9 and TRBJ2-3, with TRBD2 matching over 13 bases. Germline V gene lookup returns CDR1 SGDLS and CDR2 YYNGEE. The junction had 0 bases not matched to a gene; V was cut back by 1 base and J by 4 bases. This CDR3 contains 15 residues. The CDR3 DNA follows: TGTGCCAGCAGCGTAACTAGCGGGGGGGCAGATACGCAGTATTTT. The encoded protein is CASSVTSGGADTQYF.

This chain links TRBV7-2 with TRBJ1-1; D is unclear. In germline, CDR1 is SGHTA, CDR2 FQGNSA. The CDR3 length is 14 residues. Trimming removed 2 bases at V and 4 bases at J, with 11 bases between. The CDR3 DNA follows: TGTGCCAGCAGCTTAATCGGGAGTACCACTGAAGCTTTCTTT. Amino acids: CASSLIGSTTEAFF. The whole variable domain, remainder taken from reference TRBV7-2 and TRBJ1-1, is GAGVSQSPSNKVTEKGKDVELRCDPISGHTALYWYRQSLGQGLEFLIYFQGNSAPDKSGLPSDRFSAERTGGSVSTLTIQRTQQEDSAVYLCASSLIGSTTEAFFGQGTRLTVV.

The gene calls are TRBV7-9 and TRBJ2-1; no clear D. The CDR3 consists of 11 residues. Germline CDR1 and CDR2: SEHNR and FQNEAQ (reference sequence). V was trimmed by 2 bases and J by 9 bases, leaving 5 bases between them. In nucleotides, the CDR3 is TGTGCCAGCAGCTTAATGGGTGAGCAGTTCTTC. Amino acid sequence: CASSLMGEQFF.

This clone came up once. The chain uses TRBV7-2 and TRBJ1-1; TRBD1 aligns across 7 bases. J gave up 6 bases and V 5 bases, and 6 bases lay outside the gene matches. Germline V gives CDR1 SGHTA, CDR2 FQGNSA. The CDR3 sequence is 13 residues long. The CDR3 region is CASSLDRVAEAFF. The CDR3 coding sequence is TGTGCCAGCAGCCTCGACAGGGTAGCTGAAGCTTTCTTT.

This chain links TRBV12-5 with TRBJ2-2, with D hard to call. The CDR3 length is 13 residues. In germline, CDR1 is LGHNT, CDR2 FRNRAP. V dropped 5 bases and J dropped 2 bases, with 6 bases sitting between them. DNA of the CDR3: TGTGCTAGTGGTGACTCCAACACCGGGGAGCTGTTTTTT. Encoded protein: CASGDSNTGELFF.